This T cell receptor beta chain was sequenced for a study of T cell repertoires and HLA-DP antigens. The CDR3 covers 15 residues. Looked up from germline, CDR1 is LNHDA and CDR2 is SQIVND (reference sequence). Trimming left V 7 bases short and J 8 bases short, with 21 bases between. General study points: No separate analysis of naive versus memory CD4+ cells was done. Previously undetected clones averaged around 39% and 49% against the two alleles respectively. Pre-culture clonality, about 0.042, was far below sorted CD137+ clonality of roughly 0.42.

Assay used: immunoSEQ multiplex PCR; TCRdb lists only in-frame clones, some missing. The table shows 90,000 to 130,000 clones, with roughly 92% occurring only once. A note on this clone: Its antigen is still unknown.

Input material: CD4+ T cells from PBMCs. The TCR originated in a woman between 18 and 29 years old in good health and CMV-seronegative. V and J are TRBV19 and TRBJ2-1, with D perhaps matching TRBD1 or TRBD2 (5 bases each). CDR3 amino acids: CASTRRAPWDHEQFF. CDR3 nucleotides: TGTGCCAGTACCCGGCGAGCCCCCTGGGACCATGAGCAGTTCTTC.